This TCR beta chain is drawn from a study of T cell changes during pregnancy in multiple sclerosis. This CDR3 has 15 residues. Trimming took 1 base from V and 6 from J, leaving 13 bases between them. Germline V lookup: CDR1 SGHTA, CDR2 FQGTGA. Here immunoSEQ multiplex PCR was the method, and the copy in TCRdb shows in-frame clones only, minus some. The sample includes tens of thousands of clones, 89% seen only once; the top ten take roughly 6.9%. This specimen consisted of CD8+ T cells from peripheral blood mononuclear cells, obtained in the second trimester of pregnancy. The origin of this receptor is a female donor with multiple sclerosis, enrolled in a pregnancy study. The chain links TRBV7-3 to TRBJ2-1; weak D call: TRBD2 (5 bases). CDR3 DNA: TGTGCCAGCAGCTTAATCGTGGGAGCAGTCAATGAGCAGTTCTTC. Translation gives CASSLIVGAVNEQFF. The complete variable domain, with remaining parts taken from reference TRBV7-3 and TRBJ2-1, reads GAGVSQTPSNKVTEKGKYVELRCDPISGHTALYWYRQSLGQGPEFLIYFQGTGAADDSGLPNDRFFAVRPEGSVSTLKIQRTERGDSAVYLCASSLIVGAVNEQFFGPGTRLTVL.